This entry lists 6 T cell receptor beta chains sequenced from one sample in a study of blood T cell repertoires in COVID-19. Profiled with immunoSEQ multiplex PCR; TCRdb holds only in-frame clones, not every one. The sample has roughly 42,000 clones, approximately 92% seen once. Sequenced material: peripheral blood. These receptors all stem from a man under 40 with active or convalescent COVID-19.

The chain has TRBV30 and TRBJ1-6, with 8 bases fitting TRBD1. The CDR3 loop spans 13 amino acids. The germline V gene encodes CDR1 GTSNPN and CDR2 SVGIG (reference sequence). The ends lost 3 bases at V and 5 bases at J; junction bases unmatched: 0. This CDR3 is CAWRTGDNSPLHF. As DNA, the CDR3 is TGTGCCTGGAGGACAGGGGATAATTCACCCCTCCACTTT.

V usage is TRBV6-5 and J usage is TRBJ2-1; weak D call: TRBD1 (5 bases). This CDR3 is built from 13 residues. V lost 5 bases, J lost 10 bases, and 15 bases lay in between. Germline V gene sequence: CDR1 MNHEY, CDR2 SVGAGI. CDR3 loop: CASSPPTGSEQFF. CDR3 DNA sequence: TGTGCCAGCAGTCCCCCAACAGGCAGCGAGCAGTTCTTC.

The J gene is TRBJ1-1, the V gene TRBV11-2; D call uncertain. The CDR3 sequence is 14 residues long. From germline, CDR1 is SGHAT and CDR2 FQNNGV. Deletions cut 4 bases from V and 1 base from J, with 10 bases between. CDR3 sequence reads: CASSSSISNTEAFF. The CDR3 DNA sequence: TGTGCCAGCAGCTCGAGTATTTCGAACACTGAAGCTTTCTTT.

The V call is TRBV30, the J call TRBJ1-3; TRBD1 is a possible D gene (6 bases). The CDR3 spans 14 residues. The germline V and J ends were trimmed by 5 bases and 4 bases, with 15 bases remaining between them. CDR1 is GTSNPN and CDR2 is SVGIG in the germline V gene (reference sequence). CDR3 bases: TGTGCCTGGTCCCAAGACAGGAAGGGAAACACCATATATTTT. It specifies CAWSQDRKGNTIYF.

The gene calls are TRBV4-2 and TRBJ1-6; 10 bases agree with TRBD1. The germline CDR1 and CDR2 sequences are LGHNA and YNFKEQ. Losses at the gene ends were 0 bases for V and 10 bases for J; bases not matched to a gene: 6. The CDR3 extends over 16 amino acids. CDR3 sequence: CASSQDAGTGASPLHF. CDR3 DNA: TGTGCCAGCAGCCAAGATGCAGGGACAGGGGCCTCACCCCTCCACTTT.

This sequence joins TRBV24-1 and TRBJ1-1; possible D gene TRBD1, 5 bases. From germline, CDR1 is KGHDR and CDR2 SFDVKD. With 10 bases removed from V and 4 bases from J, the gap between germline ends came to 12 bases. The CDR3 spans 12 residues. The CDR3 region is CATILGGTEAFF. The CDR3 DNA is TGTGCCACTATCCTCGGGGGCACTGAAGCTTTCTTT.